Sequencing of this T cell receptor beta chain was carried out in a study of cytomegalovirus exposure and HLA in healthy donors. Details on this clone: The antigen remains unidentified.

V was pared by 0 bases and J by 2 bases, with 3 bases of the junction left unmatched. CDR3 length equals 16 residues. CDR1 is SGHRS and CDR2 is YFSETQ in the germline V gene. Study-level results: HLA alleles showed associations with 15,000 to 20,000 TCR beta sequences in a later analysis, at a 0.05 false discovery rate.

A multiplex PCR was run with 60 Vbeta primers and 13 Jbeta primers. Clones were read by immunoSEQ multiplex PCR, and TCRdb kept only the in-frame ones, dropping some. Here the sample spans over 90,000 clones, about 74% being singletons. The sequenced sample consisted of PBMCs. The rearrangement uses TRBV5-1 and TRBJ2-1; 9 nucleotides agree with TRBD2. The TCR comes from a woman in her forties or fifties in good health and CMV-seropositive. The CDR3 region has the DNA TGCGCCAGCAGCTTGGCAAGCGGGAGGCCCTACAATGAGCAGTTCTTC. Translating gives CASSLASGRPYNEQFF.